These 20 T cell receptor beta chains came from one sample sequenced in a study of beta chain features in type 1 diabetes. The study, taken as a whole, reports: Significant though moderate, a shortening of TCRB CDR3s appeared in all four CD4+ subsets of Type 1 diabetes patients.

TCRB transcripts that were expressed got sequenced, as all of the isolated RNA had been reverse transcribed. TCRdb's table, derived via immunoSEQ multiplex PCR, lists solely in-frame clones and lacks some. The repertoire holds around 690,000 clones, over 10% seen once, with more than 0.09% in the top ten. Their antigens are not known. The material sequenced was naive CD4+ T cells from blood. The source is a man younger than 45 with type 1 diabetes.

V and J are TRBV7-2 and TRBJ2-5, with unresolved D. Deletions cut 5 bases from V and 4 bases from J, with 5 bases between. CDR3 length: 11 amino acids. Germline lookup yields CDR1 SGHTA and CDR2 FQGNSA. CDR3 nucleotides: TGTGCCAGCAGCAGTCTAGAGACCCAGTACTTC. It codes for CASSSLETQYF.

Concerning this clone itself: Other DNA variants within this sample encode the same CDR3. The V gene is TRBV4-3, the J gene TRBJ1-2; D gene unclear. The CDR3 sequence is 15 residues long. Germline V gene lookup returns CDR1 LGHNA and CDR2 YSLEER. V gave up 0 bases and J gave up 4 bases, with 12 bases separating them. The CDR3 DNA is TGCGCCAGCAGCCAAGATAGGAATTCGGTCTATGGCTACACCTTC. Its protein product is CASSQDRNSVYGYTF.

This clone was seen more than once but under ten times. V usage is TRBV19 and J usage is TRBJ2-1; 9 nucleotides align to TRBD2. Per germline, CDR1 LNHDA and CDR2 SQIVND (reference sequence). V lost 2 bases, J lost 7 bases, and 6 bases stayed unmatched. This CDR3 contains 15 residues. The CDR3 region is CASSIQAGGPNEQFF. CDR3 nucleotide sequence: TGTGCCAGTAGTATACAAGCGGGGGGCCCTAATGAGCAGTTCTTC. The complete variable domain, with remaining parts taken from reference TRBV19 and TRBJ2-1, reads DGGITQSPKYLFRKEGQNVTLSCEQNLNHDAMYWYRQDPGQGLRLIYYSQIVNDFQKGDIAEGYSVSREKKESFPLTVTSAQKNPTAFYLCASSIQAGGPNEQFFGPGTRLTVL.

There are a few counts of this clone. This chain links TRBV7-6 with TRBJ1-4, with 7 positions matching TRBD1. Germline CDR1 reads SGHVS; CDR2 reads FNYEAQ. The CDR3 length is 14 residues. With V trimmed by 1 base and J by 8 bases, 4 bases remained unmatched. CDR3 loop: CASSLGQGDEKLFF. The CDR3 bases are TGTGCCAGCAGCTTAGGTCAGGGGGACGAAAAACTGTTTTTT. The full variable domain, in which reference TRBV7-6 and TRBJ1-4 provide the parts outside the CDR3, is GAGVSQSPRYKVTKRGQDVALRCDPISGHVSLYWYRQALGQGPEFLTYFNYEAQQDKSGLPNDRFSAERPEGSISTLTIQRTEQRDSAMYRCASSLGQGDEKLFFGSGTQLSVL.

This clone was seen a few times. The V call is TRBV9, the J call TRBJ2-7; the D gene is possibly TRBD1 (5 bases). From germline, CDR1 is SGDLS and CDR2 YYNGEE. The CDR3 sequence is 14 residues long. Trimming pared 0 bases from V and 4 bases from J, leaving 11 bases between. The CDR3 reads CASSVESGPYEQYF. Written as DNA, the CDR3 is TGTGCCAGCAGCGTAGAGTCAGGGCCTTACGAGCAGTACTTC.

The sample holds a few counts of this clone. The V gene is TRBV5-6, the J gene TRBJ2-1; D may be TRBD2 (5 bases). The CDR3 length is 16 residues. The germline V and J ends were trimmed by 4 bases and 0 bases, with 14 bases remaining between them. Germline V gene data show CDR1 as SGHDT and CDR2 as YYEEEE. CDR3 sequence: CASSPVGESSYNEQFF. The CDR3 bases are TGTGCCAGCAGCCCCGTCGGGGAGAGCTCCTACAATGAGCAGTTCTTC. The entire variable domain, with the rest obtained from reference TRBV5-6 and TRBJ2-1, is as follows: DAGVTQSPTHLIKTRGQQVTLRCSPKSGHDTVSWYQQALGQGPQFIFQYYEEEERQRGNFPDRFSGHQFPNYSSELNVNALLLGDSALYLCASSPVGESSYNEQFFGPGTRLTVL.

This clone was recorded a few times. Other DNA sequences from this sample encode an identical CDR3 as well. CDR3 sequence (DNA): TGCGCCAGCAGCTTACGGACAGGGGGCAACACTGAAGCTTTCTTT. Its protein is CASSLRTGGNTEAFF. The chain is built from TRBV5-1 and TRBJ1-1; 11 bases agree with TRBD1. The CDR3 runs to 15 residues. Germline lookup yields CDR1 SGHRS and CDR2 YFSETQ. V was clipped by 2 bases and J by 2 bases; unmatched bases: 2.

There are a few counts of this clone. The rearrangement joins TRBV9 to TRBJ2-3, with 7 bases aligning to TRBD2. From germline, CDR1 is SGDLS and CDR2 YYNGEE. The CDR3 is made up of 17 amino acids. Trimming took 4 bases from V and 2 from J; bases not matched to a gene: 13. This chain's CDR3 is CASSSTGGRGATDTQYF. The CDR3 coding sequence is TGTGCCAGCAGCTCCACCGGAGGGAGGGGAGCCACAGATACGCAGTATTTT.

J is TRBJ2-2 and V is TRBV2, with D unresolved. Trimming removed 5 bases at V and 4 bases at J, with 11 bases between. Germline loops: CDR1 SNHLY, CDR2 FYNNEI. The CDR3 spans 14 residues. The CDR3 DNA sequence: TGTGCCAGCAGTAAGGAACCGGGCACCGGGGAGCTGTTTTTT. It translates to CASSKEPGTGELFF.

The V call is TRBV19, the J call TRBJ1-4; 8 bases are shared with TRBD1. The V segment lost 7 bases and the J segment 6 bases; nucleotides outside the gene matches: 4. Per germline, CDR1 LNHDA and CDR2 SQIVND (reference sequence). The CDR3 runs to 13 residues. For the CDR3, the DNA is TGTGCCAGTACCGGGACAGGCCATGAAAAACTGTTTTTT. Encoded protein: CASTGTGHEKLFF.

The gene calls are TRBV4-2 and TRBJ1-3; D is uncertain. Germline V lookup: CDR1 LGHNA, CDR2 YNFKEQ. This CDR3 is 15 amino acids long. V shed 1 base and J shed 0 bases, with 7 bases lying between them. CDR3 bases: TGTGCCAGCAGCCAAGGCAGTGACTCTGGAAACACCATATATTTT. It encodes CASSQGSDSGNTIYF.

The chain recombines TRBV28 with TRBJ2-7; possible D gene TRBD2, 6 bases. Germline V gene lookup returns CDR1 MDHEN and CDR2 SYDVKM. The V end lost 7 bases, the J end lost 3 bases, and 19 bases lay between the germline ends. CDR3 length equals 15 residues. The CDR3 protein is CASIPGDHRDYEQYF. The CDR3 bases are TGTGCCAGCATCCCGGGGGACCACCGTGACTACGAGCAGTACTTC.

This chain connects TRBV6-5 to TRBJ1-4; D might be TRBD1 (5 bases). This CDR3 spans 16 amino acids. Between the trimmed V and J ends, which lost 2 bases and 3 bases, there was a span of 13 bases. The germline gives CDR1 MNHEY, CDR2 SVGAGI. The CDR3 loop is CASSYGAGGANEKLFF. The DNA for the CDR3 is TGTGCCAGCAGTTACGGAGCCGGGGGGGCTAATGAAAAACTGTTTTTT.

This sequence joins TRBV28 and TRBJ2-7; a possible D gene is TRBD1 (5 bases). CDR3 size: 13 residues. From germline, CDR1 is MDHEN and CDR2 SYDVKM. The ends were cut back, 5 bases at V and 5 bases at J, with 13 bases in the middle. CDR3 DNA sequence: TGTGCCAGCAGTCCCTTACAAGGGGACGAGCAGTACTTC. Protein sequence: CASSPLQGDEQYF.

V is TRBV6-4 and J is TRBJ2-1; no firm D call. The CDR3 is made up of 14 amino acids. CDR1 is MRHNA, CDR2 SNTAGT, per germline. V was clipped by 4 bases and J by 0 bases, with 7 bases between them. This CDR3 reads CASSARSSYNEQFF. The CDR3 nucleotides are TGTGCCAGCAGTGCCCGGAGCTCCTACAATGAGCAGTTCTTC.

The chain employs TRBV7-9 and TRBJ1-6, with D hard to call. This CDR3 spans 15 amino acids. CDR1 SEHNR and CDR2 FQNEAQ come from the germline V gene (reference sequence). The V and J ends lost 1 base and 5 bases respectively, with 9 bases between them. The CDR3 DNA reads TGTGCCAGCAGCTTAGAGGCAGGACATAATTCACCCCTCCACTTT. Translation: CASSLEAGHNSPLHF.

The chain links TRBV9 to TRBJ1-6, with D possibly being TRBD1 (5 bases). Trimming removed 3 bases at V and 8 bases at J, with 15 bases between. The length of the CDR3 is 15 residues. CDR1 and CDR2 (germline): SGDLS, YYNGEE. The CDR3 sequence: CASSAVRDGYSPLHF. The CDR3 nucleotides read TGTGCCAGCAGCGCCGTCCGGGACGGATATTCACCCCTCCACTTT.

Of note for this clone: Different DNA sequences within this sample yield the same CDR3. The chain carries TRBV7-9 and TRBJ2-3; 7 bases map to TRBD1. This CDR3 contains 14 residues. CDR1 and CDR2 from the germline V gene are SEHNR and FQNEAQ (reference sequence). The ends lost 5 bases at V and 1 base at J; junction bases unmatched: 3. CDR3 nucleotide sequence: TGTGCCAGCAGCCCAGGACAGGGCACAGATACGCAGTATTTT. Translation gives CASSPGQGTDTQYF.

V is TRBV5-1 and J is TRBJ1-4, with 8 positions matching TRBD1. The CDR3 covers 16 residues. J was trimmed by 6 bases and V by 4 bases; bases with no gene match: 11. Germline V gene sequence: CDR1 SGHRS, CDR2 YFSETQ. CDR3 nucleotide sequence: TGCGCCAGCAGCCACGGACAGGGCGCCCAACATGAAAAACTGTTTTTT. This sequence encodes CASSHGQGAQHEKLFF.

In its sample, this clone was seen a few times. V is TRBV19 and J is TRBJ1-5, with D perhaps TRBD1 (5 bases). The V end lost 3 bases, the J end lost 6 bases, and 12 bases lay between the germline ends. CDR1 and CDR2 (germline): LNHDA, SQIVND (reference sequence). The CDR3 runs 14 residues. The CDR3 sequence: CASSMARGGQPQHF. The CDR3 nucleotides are TGTGCCAGTAGTATGGCGAGGGGTGGTCAGCCCCAGCATTTT.